Listed here are 19 T cell receptor beta chains from one sample, sequenced in a study of chemoradiotherapy in HPV16-positive cancers. Generated by immunoSEQ multiplex PCR, the TCRdb table keeps only in-frame clones and is missing some. The sample consists of about 8,700 clones, around 67% of them appearing once. The sample was gathered from a patient who underwent chemoradiotherapy. These receptors all stem from a human donor with HPV-associated anogenital cancer.

The chain joins TRBV4-3 to TRBJ2-6; 8 bases align to TRBD1. In germline, CDR1 is LGHNA, CDR2 YSLEER. This CDR3 has 16 residues. Unmatched junction bases numbered 1, after V lost 0 bases and J lost 3 bases. The CDR3 sequence is CASSQEQGVGANVLTF. CDR3 in DNA: TGCGCCAGCAGCCAAGAACAGGGGGTTGGGGCCAACGTCCTGACTTTC.

This clone was counted only a few times. The gene calls are TRBV9 and TRBJ2-7, with D maybe TRBD2 (5 bases). CDR1 SGDLS and CDR2 YYNGEE come from the germline V gene. CDR3 size: 15 residues. V lost 3 bases and J lost 4, with 17 bases in between. CDR3 in DNA: TGTGCCAGCAGCGCTCTGGGGAGTGGGTATTACGAGCAGTACTTC. Its protein is CASSALGSGYYEQYF.

The V gene is TRBV6-1, the J gene TRBJ1-4, with a tentative D call TRBD1 (6 bases). Germline lookup yields CDR1 MNHNS and CDR2 SASEGT. Trimming took off 4 bases at V and 7 bases at J, with 16 bases between the two ends. This CDR3 spans 15 amino acids. The CDR3 nucleotides are TGTGCCAGCAGTGCAGGGGACGTGGCAGGTGAAAAACTGTTTTTT. Amino acid sequence: CASSAGDVAGEKLFF.

The CDR3 region has the DNA TGTGCCAGCAGCACCGGGGGGGCTGGCGAAAAACTGTTTTTT. Its translation: CASSTGGAGEKLFF. The gene calls are TRBV7-8 and TRBJ1-4, with D possibly TRBD1 on 6 matching bases. This CDR3 spans 14 amino acids. V lost 5 bases to trimming and J lost 8 bases, with 15 bases between them. CDR1 and CDR2 from the germline V gene are SGHVS and FQNEAQ.

V is TRBV28 and J is TRBJ1-5; no clear D gene. Germline V gene data show CDR1 as MDHEN and CDR2 as SYDVKM. Trimming cost V 10 bases and J 3 bases, with 16 bases left between them. This CDR3 comprises 14 residues. CDR3 loop: CATASGRFNQPQHF. DNA for the CDR3: TGTGCCACAGCTAGCGGGCGGTTCAATCAGCCCCAGCATTTT.

The V call is TRBV19, the J call TRBJ1-5; 10 bases match TRBD1. The CDR3 totals 16 residues. The germline gives CDR1 LNHDA, CDR2 SQIVND (reference sequence). V was pared by 2 bases and J by 7 bases, with 8 bases of the junction left unmatched. For the CDR3, the DNA is TGTGCCAGTAGTATAACGACAGGGGGCGGAGAACAGCCCCAGCATTTT. It is translated as CASSITTGGGEQPQHF. Using reference TRBV19 and TRBJ1-5 for the parts outside the CDR3, the full variable domain is DGGITQSPKYLFRKEGQNVTLSCEQNLNHDAMYWYRQDPGQGLRLIYYSQIVNDFQKGDIAEGYSVSREKKESFPLTVTSAQKNPTAFYLCASSITTGGGEQPQHFGDGTRLSIL.

The DNA for the CDR3 is TGTGCCAGTAGGCCGTTAGGGGGCTCCTACAATGAGCAGTTCTTC. This gives the protein CASRPLGGSYNEQFF. This chain joins TRBV19 and TRBJ2-1, with D possibly being TRBD1 (6 bases). CDR3 size: 15 residues. Deletions cut 6 bases from V and 0 bases from J, with 12 bases between. The germline V gene encodes CDR1 LNHDA and CDR2 SQIVND (reference sequence).

The CDR3 sequence: CASRGLAQETQYF. The CDR3 nucleotides are TGTGCCAGCAGGGGACTAGCGCAAGAGACCCAGTACTTC. The chain is built from TRBV6-6 and TRBJ2-5; 10 nucleotides agree with TRBD2. This CDR3 comprises 13 residues. The trim removed 6 bases at V and 2 bases at J, leaving 0 bases unmatched. Germline lookup yields CDR1 MNHNY and CDR2 SVGAGI (reference sequence).

This CDR3 reads CASSQAGGAGNTIYF. The CDR3 DNA follows: TGTGCCAGCAGCCAGGCAGGGGGCGCCGGAAACACCATATATTTT. The gene calls are TRBV4-2 and TRBJ1-3; 8 bases match TRBD1. This CDR3 has 15 residues. J gave up 4 bases and V 3 bases, and 5 bases lay outside the gene matches. Germline CDR1 LGHNA, CDR2 YNFKEQ.

The rearrangement joins TRBV28 to TRBJ2-7, with TRBD1 identical over 12 bases. The V segment lost 6 bases and the J segment 4 bases; nucleotides outside the gene matches: 7. There are 15 residues in the CDR3. CDR1 MDHEN and CDR2 SYDVKM come from the germline V gene. As DNA, the CDR3 is TGTGCCAGCAGGGACGGGACAGGGGGCTCTTACGAGCAGTACTTC. Translating it yields CASRDGTGGSYEQYF.

The CDR3 here is CAWRHSADTQYF. In DNA, the CDR3 is TGTGCCTGGAGACACTCGGCGGATACGCAGTATTTT. The rearrangement uses TRBV30 and TRBJ2-3; unclear D gene. This CDR3 comprises 12 residues. Germline CDR1 and CDR2: GTSNPN and SVGIG (reference sequence). V was cut by 3 bases and J by 6 bases, with 10 bases left in between. Full variable domain (outside the CDR3, taken from reference TRBV30 and TRBJ2-3): SQTIHQWPATLVQPVGSPLSLECTVEGTSNPNLYWYRQAAGRGLQLLFYSVGIGQISSEVPQNLSASRPQDRQFILSSKKLLLSDSGFYLCAWRHSADTQYFGPGTRLTVL.

The V and J genes are TRBV6-1 and TRBJ1-5, with TRBD1 as a possible D gene (5 bases). The CDR3 is 13 residues long. The V end was cut by 9 bases, the J end by 6 bases, with 15 bases between. Germline CDR1 MNHNS, CDR2 SASEGT. The CDR3: CARPGLRTQPQHF. Here the CDR3 DNA reads TGTGCCAGACCGGGACTGAGGACTCAGCCCCAGCATTTT.

V usage is TRBV7-9 and J usage is TRBJ1-5; possibly TRBD1 for D (6 bases). Germline CDR1 reads SEHNR; CDR2 reads FQNEAQ (reference sequence). The V and J ends lost 4 bases and 4 bases respectively, with 8 bases between them. This CDR3 is built from 13 residues. In DNA, the CDR3 is TGTGCCAGCAGCTCGACAGGAAATCAGCCCCAGCATTTT. Its translation is CASSSTGNQPQHF.

The chain has TRBV4-3 and TRBJ2-7; 8 bases are shared with TRBD2. This CDR3 region has 13 residues. V was pared by 6 bases and J by 3 bases, with 4 bases of the junction left unmatched. Germline V gene data show CDR1 as LGHNA and CDR2 as YSLEER. The CDR3 DNA sequence: TGCGCCAGCAGTCTCGGGACTAGCTACGAGCAGTACTTC. This encodes CASSLGTSYEQYF.

This chain joins TRBV7-2 and TRBJ2-7, with 8 bases lining up with TRBD1. The CDR3 totals 14 residues. CDR1 and CDR2 (germline): SGHTA, FQGNSA. V gave up 5 bases and J gave up 2 bases; unmatched junction bases: 5. CDR3 amino acids: CASSTQQGAYEQYF. The CDR3 nucleotides read TGTGCCAGCAGCACCCAACAGGGGGCCTACGAGCAGTACTTC.

This chain connects TRBV9 to TRBJ2-3; the match to TRBD2 covers 13 bases. The CDR3 contains 17 residues. The V and J ends lost 4 bases and 2 bases, in that order; junction bases with no gene match: 7. Germline CDR1 reads SGDLS; CDR2 reads YYNGEE. The CDR3 reads CASSPRLAGGPTDTQYF. DNA of the CDR3: TGTGCCAGCAGCCCCCGACTAGCGGGAGGTCCCACAGATACGCAGTATTTT. The whole variable domain, filled in from reference TRBV9 and TRBJ2-3, reads DSGVTQTPKHLITATGQRVTLRCSPRSGDLSVYWYQQSLDQGLQFLIQYYNGEERAKGNILERFSAQQFPDLHSELNLSSLELGDSALYFCASSPRLAGGPTDTQYFGPGTRLTVL.

The chain links TRBV19 to TRBJ2-2; the D is unclear. V lost 0 bases to trimming and J lost 6 bases, with 8 bases between them. The CDR3 runs 14 residues. The germline gives CDR1 LNHDA, CDR2 SQIVND (reference sequence). CDR3 in DNA: TGTGCCAGTAGTATAGAGGAAGGAGCCGGGGAGCTGTTTTTT. Amino acid sequence: CASSIEEGAGELFF. The full variable domain, rest sourced from reference TRBV19 and TRBJ2-2, is DGGITQSPKYLFRKEGQNVTLSCEQNLNHDAMYWYRQDPGQGLRLIYYSQIVNDFQKGDIAEGYSVSREKKESFPLTVTSAQKNPTAFYLCASSIEEGAGELFFGEGSRLTVL.

This rearrangement joins TRBV28 to TRBJ2-7; TRBD1 aligns across 8 bases. V trimming: 6 bases; J trimming: 3 bases; junction bases outside the gene matches: 16. Germline V gene lookup returns CDR1 MDHEN and CDR2 SYDVKM. CDR3 size: 17 residues. The CDR3 protein is CASRAGQGKSLYYEQYF. The CDR3 DNA reads TGTGCCAGCAGGGCCGGACAGGGAAAAAGCCTTTACTACGAGCAGTACTTC.

The V and J genes are TRBV28 and TRBJ2-7; no reliable D call. V dropped 3 bases and J dropped 1 base, with 19 bases sitting between them. Germline V lookup: CDR1 MDHEN, CDR2 SYDVKM. The CDR3 loop spans 17 amino acids. The CDR3 DNA sequence: TGTGCCAGCAGTTTGCTTCTCCCCTCGGGCGGATCCTACGAGCAGTACTTC. Its protein is CASSLLLPSGGSYEQYF.